This TCR beta chain derives from a study of Graves' ophthalmopathy and Graves' hyperthyroidism. Scientists amplified the TCR beta CDR3 regions from RNA transcripts. First-round RT-PCR with HTBI primers preceded a second-round multiplex PCR. MiXCR was run by TCRdb on the multiplex PCR reads, yielding one entry per CDR3 protein. Of around 670,000 distinct CDR3 sequences listed, around 40% were seen once; the top ten hold 40% to 45%. The V gene lost 2 bases and the J gene lost 7 bases, with 11 bases spanning the gap. The germline V gene encodes CDR1 SEHNR and CDR2 FQNEAQ (reference sequence). The CDR3 consists of 13 residues.

V is TRBV7-9 and J is TRBJ1-2; a weak D match, TRBD1 (5 bases). Input material: peripheral blood. This clonotype was obtained from an adult man with Graves' ophthalmopathy. In nucleotides, the CDR3 is TGTGCCAGCAGCTTACGTCTCGGGGGTGGCTACACCTTC. This codes for CASSLRLGGGYTF.